Sequencing of this T cell receptor (beta chain) was carried out in a study of regulatory T cells in long-lasting Graves disease. With 10 bases removed from V and 2 bases from J, the gap between germline ends came to 16 bases. The CDR3 has 14 amino acids. Germline CDR1 and CDR2: SNHLY and FYNNEI. Time point meaning: newly diagnosed GD, antithyroid drugs for less than 3 months. Construction of the TCR library relied on RNA isolated from PBMCs. HTBI primers from iRepertoire and Arm-PCR of CDR3 regions yielded the TCR beta libraries. TCRdb ran MiXCR on the multiplex PCR reads and lists one entry per CDR3 protein. The repertoire includes about 350,000 distinct CDR3 sequences, approximately 15% of them detected once, and roughly 27% sits in the top ten. There are many counts of this clonotype. These data were also filed under a second study, of T cells in Graves' hyperthyroidism and ophthalmopathy. That paper notes: Together with thyroid ultrasound, orbital computed tomography, serum thyroxine and TRAb, clinical symptoms were used for diagnoses.

The chain links TRBV2 to TRBJ2-3; D is possibly TRBD2 (6 bases). The TCR comes from a man aged 40-49 years with Graves disease. The sequencing here drew on peripheral blood mononuclear cells (PBMCs), taken at new diagnosis, from a patient treated with antithyroid drugs. The CDR3 bases are TGTGCCACCTGGGCGGGGAAGATCACAGATACGCAGTATTTT. Translated: CATWAGKITDTQYF. The full variable domain, rest sourced from reference TRBV2 and TRBJ2-3, is EPEVTQTPSHQVTQMGQEVILRCVPISNHLYFYWYRQILGQKVEFLVSFYNNEISEKSEIFDDQFSVERPDGSNFTLKIRSTKLEDSAMYFCATWAGKITDTQYFGPGTRLTVL.